Listed below are T cell receptor beta chains from one sample, sequenced in a study of T-cell reconstitution after alpha-beta-depleted transplantation in children. TCRdb reanalysed the PCR reads using MiXCR and keeps one entry per CDR3 protein. The sample has 120,000 or so distinct CDR3 sequences; 10% are singletons. Sample: PBMCs from the stem cell graft donor, taken from the stem cell graft. Receptors were obtained from a human donor who donated a stem cell graft to a child with acute lymphoblastic leukemia. Each CDR3 is given without its conserved first and last residue. The D gene is left open where the match is weak.

d_call v_call cdr3_aa
TRBD2 TRBV5-6 ASSLGTSLAGELF
NA TRBV15 ATSRVLHGYT
NA TRBV16 ASSLVGSRGSPLH
TRBD2 TRBV11-2 ASSRSSGRAVYEQY
NA TRBV5-4 ASSLNPGADTQY
NA TRBV5-1 ASSLSDSTDTQY
NA TRBV11-2 ASSSGLRTQY
NA TRBV30 AWSSSNTEAF
NA TRBV20-1 SAGYEQY
TRBD2 TRBV20-1 SAKTSGASYEQY
NA TRBV6-2/TRBV6-3 ASSFSSEQQF
NA TRBV12-3/TRBV12-4 ASSFEITEAF
NA TRBV12-3/TRBV12-4 ASSPVGGPGYNEQF
NA TRBV9 ASSVTKQGAGELF
TRBD2 TRBV29-1 SVQRLAGDRETQY
NA TRBV7-2 ASSQNSGANVLT
NA TRBV7-8 ASSLVENSYEQY
TRBD1 TRBV7-9 ASSFTDRVGSYT
NA TRBV14 ASSQDLGGRWNEKLF
NA TRBV6-1 ASRPLNQPQH
TRBD1 TRBV19 ATKRAPIQGLGGANVLT
NA TRBV24-1 ATSDFSSVSLHEQF
NA TRBV27 ASSPGTVGYEQY
NA TRBV29-1 SVETPAPLGYGYT
TRBD1 TRBV20-1 SADRGPDTQY
NA TRBV25-1 ASSESGRSNQPQH
TRBD1 TRBV6-5 ASSRQGIYTGELF
TRBD1 TRBV5-1 ASSRIAGQGDGYT
TRBD1 TRBV27 ASSSRDRGSYEQY
NA TRBV11-2 ASSLVGGGSTDTQY
NA TRBV7-8 ASSPRLADTQY
TRBD2 TRBV25-1 ASSGGLAGQETQY
NA TRBV7-3 ASSLSSYNEQF
TRBD2 TRBV10-3 AISSRTREGPYNEQF
NA TRBV5-1 ASSLALGTTGELF
TRBD1 TRBV20-1 SARDRGRSYEQY
NA TRBV5-6 ASSLGVHEQY
NA TRBV27 ASKLGGYYNSPLH
NA TRBV7-6 ASSAKNEQF
NA TRBV6-5 ASSYSVIRFEQY
TRBD2 TRBV4-2 ASSQEGRTSGSYEQY
NA TRBV5-4 ASSLRQYGYT
NA TRBV19 ASTRMAGTTRGPGELF
TRBD2 TRBV29-1 SVEVLAGYQETQY
TRBD2 TRBV7-9 ASEGLAGYNEQF
NA TRBV7-6 ASSPEGLSGANVLT
NA TRBV10-2 ASSESEGMSYGYT
TRBD1 TRBV29-1 SVGTEANYGYT